Below, 19 T cell receptor beta chains from the same sample are listed, as sequenced in a study of Graves' ophthalmopathy and Graves' hyperthyroidism. RNA transcripts provided the template for amplifying TCR beta CDR3 regions. HTBI-primed first-round RT-PCR preceded second-round multiplex PCR. TCRdb used MiXCR to reprocess the multiplex PCR reads, holding one entry per CDR3 protein. The sample shows more than 300,000 distinct CDR3 sequences, 15% to 17% of them seen only once. Specimen: peripheral blood. Receptors originate from a young woman with stable Graves' hyperthyroidism.

The chain couples TRBV11-2 to TRBJ1-6, with D perhaps TRBD1 (5 bases). This CDR3 has 17 amino acids. V lost 5 bases to trimming and J lost 7 bases, with 21 bases between them. Germline V CDR1 and CDR2: SGHAT, FQNNGV. CDR3 protein: CASSPGGEGNWNSPLHF. The CDR3 DNA reads TGTGCCAGCAGCCCTGGTGGCGAGGGGAATTGGAATTCACCCCTCCACTTT.

This chain joins TRBV5-6 and TRBJ2-7, with a weak D call TRBD2 (6 bases). V was trimmed by 4 bases and J by 3 bases, leaving 14 bases between them. CDR3 length: 14 amino acids. Germline lookup yields CDR1 SGHDT and CDR2 YYEEEE. The CDR3 nucleotides read TGTGCCAGCAGCCAGAGCGGGCGTCACTACGAGCAGTACTTC. This encodes CASSQSGRHYEQYF.

CDR3 nucleotides: TGTGCCAGCACCCTTCGGGGAGAGACCCAGTACTTC. As protein: CASTLRGETQYF. V and J are TRBV7-2 and TRBJ2-5; perhaps TRBD2 as D (5 bases). The CDR3 is 12 amino acids. Trimming pared 7 bases from V and 4 bases from J, leaving 10 bases between. The V gene's germline CDR1 is SGHTA and CDR2 FQGNSA.

The rearrangement joins TRBV19 to TRBJ1-5; a possible D gene is TRBD1 (5 bases). This CDR3 comprises 15 residues. The ends were cut back, 5 bases at V and 1 base at J, with 12 bases in the middle. The V gene's germline CDR1 is LNHDA and CDR2 SQIVND (reference sequence). CDR3 amino acids: CASSPVRGSNQPQHF. Here the CDR3 DNA reads TGTGCCAGTAGTCCCGTGAGGGGCAGCAATCAGCCCCAGCATTTT.

This clonotype was picked up many times. This chain joins TRBV4-1 and TRBJ1-1, with D possibly TRBD1 on 5 matching bases. The CDR3 loop spans 17 amino acids. From germline, CDR1 is MGHRA and CDR2 YSYEKL. V was clipped by 3 bases and J by 0 bases, with 17 bases between them. The CDR3, as DNA: TGCGCCAGCAGCCATCCCGCAAAGGAGACAGTGAACACTGAAGCTTTCTTT. Residues: CASSHPAKETVNTEAFF.

This clonotype was detected many times. This chain uses TRBV27 with TRBJ1-2; 7 nucleotides match TRBD1. Germline CDR1 is MNHEY and CDR2 is SMNVEV (reference sequence). This CDR3 region has 15 residues. The trim removed 5 bases at V and 4 bases at J, leaving 10 bases unmatched. In DNA form, the CDR3 reads TGTGCCAGCAGTCGTTCCGCCGGGACAGTCTATGGCTACACCTTC. It translates to CASSRSAGTVYGYTF.

There are many counts of this clonotype. This rearrangement joins TRBV5-1 to TRBJ2-7, with D maybe TRBD2 (5 bases). The CDR3 runs to 17 residues. The ends were cut back, 0 bases at V and 2 bases at J, with 18 bases in the middle. The germline V gene has CDR1 SGHRS and CDR2 YFSETQ. The CDR3 reads CASSLDGSAGETYEQYF. The CDR3 DNA sequence: TGCGCCAGCAGCTTGGATGGGAGCGCCGGGGAGACCTACGAGCAGTACTTC. Full variable domain (rest looked up from reference TRBV5-1 and TRBJ2-7): KAGVTQTPRYLIKTRGQQVTLSCSPISGHRSVSWYQQTPGQGLQFLFEYFSETQRNKGNFPGRFSGRQFSNSRSEMNVSTLELGDSALYLCASSLDGSAGETYEQYFGPGTRLTVT.

For this clonotype: One base away lies a much larger clone, so this may be a sequencing read error. It is likely a read error, because the conserved phenylalanine at the end of the CDR3 is missing. The chain couples TRBV2 to TRBJ2-2, with 10 bases that match TRBD2. J was trimmed by 6 bases and V by 6 bases; bases with no gene match: 7. The CDR3 runs 15 residues. Germline V gives CDR1 SNHLY, CDR2 FYNNEI. CDR3 coding DNA: TGTGCCAGCAGCCTAAGCGGGGGGGCTTCCGGGGAGCTGTTTCTT. Translation gives CASSLSGGASGELFL.

This clonotype was recorded many times. The V call is TRBV27, the J call TRBJ2-7; 11 nucleotides agree with TRBD2. V lost 3 bases and J lost 0; bases outside the gene matches: 4. CDR3 length: 16 residues. The germline V gene has CDR1 MNHEY and CDR2 SMNVEV (reference sequence). The CDR3 DNA reads as TGTGCCAGCAGTTTGGTAGCGGGGGGGAGCTCCTACGAGCAGTACTTC. Its protein is CASSLVAGGSSYEQYF.

This clonotype appeared many times. The chain recombines TRBV20-1 with TRBJ2-7; D may be TRBD1 (7 bases). This CDR3 has 15 amino acids. Trimming took 6 bases from V and 3 from J, leaving 21 bases between them. Germline V gives CDR1 DFQATT, CDR2 SNEGSKA (reference sequence). CDR3 bases: TGCAGTGCAAAGACCGCGGACAGGAGGGACTACGAGCAGTACTTC. The encoded protein is CSAKTADRRDYEQYF.

The CDR3 region is CASSYSGTSGANVLTF. The CDR3 nucleotides are TGTGCCAGCAGTTACTCCGGGACCTCTGGGGCCAACGTCCTGACTTTC. The chain is built from TRBV6-5 and TRBJ2-6, with D perhaps TRBD1 or TRBD2 (5 bases each). Deletions cut 0 bases from V and 0 bases from J, with 6 bases between. This CDR3 has 16 amino acids. The germline V gene encodes CDR1 MNHEY and CDR2 SVGAGI.

This clonotype appeared a few times. This chain joins TRBV5-1 and TRBJ1-1; D unresolved. CDR1 is SGHRS, CDR2 YFSETQ, per germline. The CDR3 covers 15 residues. V lost 2 bases and J lost 3, with 14 bases in between. The DNA for the CDR3 is TGCGCCAGCAGCTTATCTGCCGGATCGGACACTGAAGCTTTCTTT. Translating it yields CASSLSAGSDTEAFF. Using reference TRBV5-1 and TRBJ1-1 for the parts outside the CDR3, the full variable domain is KAGVTQTPRYLIKTRGQQVTLSCSPISGHRSVSWYQQTPGQGLQFLFEYFSETQRNKGNFPGRFSGRQFSNSRSEMNVSTLELGDSALYLCASSLSAGSDTEAFFGQGTRLTVV.

This clonotype was recorded at least ten times. This chain connects TRBV9 to TRBJ2-7; D ambiguous. Trimming took 0 bases from V and 1 from J, leaving 5 bases between them. CDR1 is SGDLS and CDR2 is YYNGEE in the germline V gene. The CDR3 length is 13 residues. This CDR3 reads CASSVATSYEQYF. In DNA form, the CDR3 reads TGTGCCAGCAGCGTAGCTACTTCCTACGAGCAGTACTTC.

Comments on this clonotype: This could be a read error, since a much larger clone is one nucleotide away. Here the CDR3 omits its conserved ending phenylalanine or tryptophan, so a read error is the likely source. The chain is built from TRBV2 and TRBJ2-2, with D uncertain. Trimming took off 4 bases at V and 2 bases at J, with 11 bases between the two ends. Germline V gives CDR1 SNHLY, CDR2 FYNNEI. This CDR3 has 15 residues. This CDR3 is CASSGDRANTGELFL. As DNA, the CDR3 is TGTGCCAGCAGTGGAGATAGAGCTAACACCGGGGAGCTGTTTTTG.

The chain combines TRBV12-3 or TRBV12-4 with TRBJ1-2, with no clear D. The CDR3 covers 13 residues. Trimming cost V 2 bases and J 5 bases, with 9 bases left between them. CDR3 nucleotides: TGTGCCAGCAGTTTACTTGGGCCGTATGGCTACACCTTC. Translation gives CASSLLGPYGYTF.

V gene TRBV15 combines with J gene TRBJ1-3; D is ambiguous. The CDR3 length is 15 residues. With 1 base removed from V and 1 base from J, the gap between germline ends came to 8 bases. Per the germline V gene, CDR1 is LNHNV and CDR2 is YYDKDF (reference sequence). CDR3 amino acids: CATSRVLASGNTIYF. DNA of the CDR3: TGTGCCACCAGCAGAGTTTTAGCATCTGGAAACACCATATATTTT.

In its sample, this clonotype was seen a few times. The CDR3 region has the DNA TGCGCCAGCAGCCCTGGGGCAGGGGCCCAACTTCAAGAGACCCAGTACTTC. Its translation: CASSPGAGAQLQETQYF. This sequence joins TRBV5-1 and TRBJ2-5; D possibly corresponds to TRBD1 (6 bases). Trimming took off 4 bases at V and 2 bases at J, with 21 bases between the two ends. Per germline, CDR1 SGHRS and CDR2 YFSETQ. The CDR3 loop spans 17 amino acids. The full variable domain, with the rest looked up from reference TRBV5-1 and TRBJ2-5, is KAGVTQTPRYLIKTRGQQVTLSCSPISGHRSVSWYQQTPGQGLQFLFEYFSETQRNKGNFPGRFSGRQFSNSRSEMNVSTLELGDSALYLCASSPGAGAQLQETQYFGPGTRLLVL.

This clonotype was recorded many times. The chain employs TRBV20-1 and TRBJ1-2; D ambiguous. The CDR3 totals 18 residues. V gave up 2 bases and J gave up 7 bases, with 29 bases separating them. Germline loops: CDR1 DFQATT, CDR2 SNEGSKA (reference sequence). CDR3: CSARTPGRSLGALRGYTF. CDR3 DNA: TGCAGTGCTAGAACACCGGGCAGATCGTTGGGTGCTTTACGTGGCTACACCTTC.

This clonotype was observed at least ten times. The chain is built from TRBV12-3 or TRBV12-4 and TRBJ1-2; 9 bases fit TRBD1. V shed 4 bases and J 6 bases; nucleotides not matched to a gene: 9. This CDR3 has 15 amino acids. The CDR3 sequence is CASSSQGAGGDGYTF. CDR3 DNA sequence: TGTGCCAGCAGTTCACAGGGGGCGGGGGGTGATGGCTACACCTTC.